The rows below give T cell receptor beta chains drawn from one sample of a study of blood T cell repertoires in COVID-19. Profiling relied on immunoSEQ multiplex PCR, and the TCRdb table lists in-frame clones only, not all of them. Of approximately 120,000 clones in the sample, roughly four fifths are singletons; the top ten hold about 13%. The sample was peripheral blood. Receptors originate from a human donor in a cohort sampled during active COVID-19. Each CDR3 is given without its conserved first and last residue. Fields, in order: V gene, CDR3 protein.

v_call: TRBV7-9
cdr3_aa: ASHPSGGVLSGANVLT

v_call: TRBV5-5
cdr3_aa: ASSLQGANTNEKLF

v_call: TRBV19
cdr3_aa: ASSLAGGSYEQY

v_call: TRBV3-1/TRBV3-2
cdr3_aa: ASSQDPGQHNQPQH

v_call: TRBV7-9
cdr3_aa: ASSPYTGLNNSPLH

v_call: TRBV6-4
cdr3_aa: PLGGTNTEAF

v_call: TRBV3-1/TRBV3-2
cdr3_aa: ASSQDSSGGYNEQF

v_call: TRBV9
cdr3_aa: ASSGQGSDSQNTEAF

v_call: TRBV18
cdr3_aa: ASSAPGRPGANVLT

v_call: TRBV6-1
cdr3_aa: ASSERGDSLTDTQY

v_call: TRBV7-9
cdr3_aa: ASSLGGGQPQH

v_call: TRBV2
cdr3_aa: ASSEEGGVGSPLH

v_call: TRBV7-9
cdr3_aa: ASSPLARGLSPLH

v_call: TRBV4-1
cdr3_aa: ASSRDRGDEKLF

v_call: TRBV2
cdr3_aa: ASREDTEAF

v_call: TRBV3-1/TRBV3-2
cdr3_aa: ASSHTSGGFYEQY

v_call: TRBV5-6
cdr3_aa: ASSPDRGYYGYT

v_call: TRBV6-1
cdr3_aa: ASSEITVSNQPQH

v_call: TRBV3-1/TRBV3-2
cdr3_aa: ASSQAGQLYEQY

v_call: TRBV6-6
cdr3_aa: ASSGRTGSMNEQF

v_call: TRBV10-1
cdr3_aa: ARGGGRDRGPSPLH

v_call: TRBV6-5
cdr3_aa: ASSYDRKISGNTIY

v_call: TRBV3-1/TRBV3-2
cdr3_aa: ASSQKPTGGPYEQY

v_call: TRBV5-6
cdr3_aa: ASLRHRAVPEQY

v_call: TRBV11-2
cdr3_aa: ASSLGSSLIGETQY

v_call: TRBV5-1
cdr3_aa: ASSSGLGASYEQY

v_call: TRBV3-1/TRBV3-2
cdr3_aa: ASSQVSGNQPQH

v_call: TRBV30
cdr3_aa: AWSVLARGGLPRNQPQH

v_call: TRBV3-1/TRBV3-2
cdr3_aa: ASSQDLAGARIGKNIQY

v_call: TRBV6-2/TRBV6-3
cdr3_aa: ASSRTSGGENTGELF

v_call: TRBV19
cdr3_aa: ASSMSGFETQY

v_call: TRBV10-3
cdr3_aa: AITKDRKNTEAF

v_call: TRBV5-8
cdr3_aa: ASSLEGATEY

v_call: TRBV5-1
cdr3_aa: ASRGTEGSLHSTDTQY

v_call: TRBV10-3
cdr3_aa: AISVYSEPPVHGYT

v_call: TRBV2
cdr3_aa: ASSPHRGYYEQY

v_call: TRBV25-1
cdr3_aa: ASTSDSVSGNYNEQF

v_call: TRBV6-5
cdr3_aa: ASSHLAGGQETQY

v_call: TRBV10-1
cdr3_aa: ASSRDPGFEQY

v_call: TRBV15
cdr3_aa: ATSIYGSTGELF

v_call: TRBV7-8
cdr3_aa: ASTAGGGYQETQY

v_call: TRBV7-2
cdr3_aa: ASSLTSGVADTQY

v_call: TRBV4-1
cdr3_aa: ASSQDRTRGTEAF

v_call: TRBV18
cdr3_aa: ASSPGQTGELF

v_call: TRBV28
cdr3_aa: ASNPSGINYGYT

v_call: TRBV18
cdr3_aa: ASSVGTVNTEAF

v_call: TRBV5-5
cdr3_aa: ASSRGLAGANEQF

v_call: TRBV3-1/TRBV3-2
cdr3_aa: ASSRDLAQETQY

v_call: TRBV5-1
cdr3_aa: ASSGVGVGANVLT

v_call: TRBV5-1
cdr3_aa: ASSFGQLTTYEQY

v_call: TRBV2
cdr3_aa: AIGQGSSYNSPLH

v_call: TRBV6-5
cdr3_aa: ASGVNGGQPQH

v_call: TRBV30
cdr3_aa: AWSVTSWTSGGLKETQY

v_call: TRBV28
cdr3_aa: ASSLNTGMTTNTEAF